A selection of T cell receptor beta chains follows, all from one sample in a study of T cells in localized non-small cell lung cancer. Produced via immunoSEQ multiplex PCR; TCRdb's table is partial and in-frame only. The repertoire has tens of thousands of clones, roughly 84% of them found once; the top ten carry approximately 1.2%. Specimen: peripheral blood, collected before any cancer treatment. These receptors came from a female donor older than 55 with stage I lung adenocarcinoma. Both conserved end residues are part of each CDR3. Each record gives: D gene, V gene, CDR3 length, clone size, J gene, CDR3 DNA, CDR3 protein. D genes are given only for firm matches. Size is stated for part of the rows, as once, few or many counts, or as a class when the clone is expanded.

D: TRBD2; V: TRBV6-6; length: 16; size: .; J: TRBJ2-1; DNA: TGTGCCAGCCTGATCGGGGGAGGGAGTTCCTACAATGAGCAGTTCTTC; CDR3: CASLIGGGSSYNEQFF
D: .; V: TRBV6-1; length: 14; size: .; J: TRBJ1-5; DNA: TGTGCCAGCAGTGAAGCAGGAAGCAATCAGCCCCAGCATTTT; CDR3: CASSEAGSNQPQHF
D: TRBD1; V: TRBV6-6; length: 14; size: .; J: TRBJ1-2; DNA: TGTGCCAGCAGTCAAAGGACAGGGCCTTATGGCTACACCTTC; CDR3: CASSQRTGPYGYTF
D: TRBD2; V: TRBV19; length: 16; size: .; J: TRBJ2-5; DNA: TGTGCCAGTAGTCCACCGGGGAGCGGGAGCGGGGAGACCCAGTACTTC; CDR3: CASSPPGSGSGETQYF
D: .; V: TRBV7-8; length: 16; size: .; J: TRBJ2-1; DNA: TGTGCCAGCAGCTTGTATACTACCAACTCCTACAATGAGCAGTTCTTC; CDR3: CASSLYTTNSYNEQFF
D: TRBD1; V: TRBV19; length: 14; size: .; J: TRBJ1-2; DNA: TGTGCCAGTAGTTTCCGGACAGGGTTCGGGGGCTACACCTTC; CDR3: CASSFRTGFGGYTF
D: TRBD1; V: TRBV2; length: 14; size: .; J: TRBJ1-2; DNA: TGTGCCAGCAGGAAGGACAGGATTTCTTATGGCTACACCTTC; CDR3: CASRKDRISYGYTF
D: TRBD1; V: TRBV9; length: 14; size: .; J: TRBJ1-1; DNA: TGTGCCAGCAGCGCTTTAACAGGGGGCTCTGAAGCTTTCTTT; CDR3: CASSALTGGSEAFF
D: .; V: TRBV11-3; length: 13; size: .; J: TRBJ2-3; DNA: TGTGCCAGCAGCTTAGAGGGTGAGGGTACGCAGTATTTT; CDR3: CASSLEGEGTQYF
D: TRBD1; V: TRBV10-3; length: 12; size: few; J: TRBJ1-2; DNA: TGTGCCATCGGGACAGCTAATTATGGCTACACCTTC; CDR3: CAIGTANYGYTF
D: TRBD1; V: TRBV2; length: 18; size: .; J: TRBJ2-5; DNA: TGTGCCAGCAGTGAAGCGCTTGCTAGTACAGGGGGTGGAGAGACCCAGTACTTC; CDR3: CASSEALASTGGGETQYF
D: TRBD1; V: TRBV11-3; length: 13; size: .; J: TRBJ1-1; DNA: TGTGCCAGCAGCTTAACAGGGGGGACTGAAGCTTTCTTT; CDR3: CASSLTGGTEAFF
D: .; V: TRBV5-6; length: 12; size: .; J: TRBJ1-2; DNA: TGTGCCAGCAGCTTGGCGGGGTTTGGCTACACCTTC; CDR3: CASSLAGFGYTF
D: .; V: TRBV7-2; length: 12; size: .; J: TRBJ2-7; DNA: TGTGCCAGCAGCCTAGCTAGCCACGAGCAGTACTTC; CDR3: CASSLASHEQYF
D: TRBD2; V: TRBV27; length: 14; size: .; J: TRBJ2-3; DNA: TGTGCCAGTGCCAGACTAGCACCTACAGATACGCAGTATTTT; CDR3: CASARLAPTDTQYF
D: .; V: TRBV15; length: 16; size: .; J: TRBJ1-3; DNA: TGTGCCACCAGCAGAGAATCCTCTGTCTCTGGAAACACCATATATTTT; CDR3: CATSRESSVSGNTIYF
D: TRBD1; V: TRBV5-1; length: 14; size: .; J: TRBJ1-1; DNA: TGCGCCAGCAGCTTACAGGGGGCTCGGACTGAAGCTTTCTTT; CDR3: CASSLQGARTEAFF
D: TRBD2; V: TRBV11-2; length: 15; size: .; J: TRBJ2-3; DNA: TGTGCCAGCAGCTTACTAGCGGGGGGGGCAGATACGCAGTATTTT; CDR3: CASSLLAGGADTQYF
D: .; V: TRBV18; length: 13; size: .; J: TRBJ1-6; DNA: TGTGCCAGCTCACCACCTATCAATTCACCCCTCCACTTT; CDR3: CASSPPINSPLHF
D: TRBD2; V: TRBV2; length: 14; size: once; J: TRBJ2-3; DNA: TGTGCCGGAGCACTAGCGGGACAAACAGATACGCAGTATTTT; CDR3: CAGALAGQTDTQYF
D: TRBD1; V: TRBV5-1; length: 14; size: once; J: TRBJ2-7; DNA: TGCGCCAGCAGCTCAGGGGGACAGTGGTACGAGCAGTACTTC; CDR3: CASSSGGQWYEQYF